These T cell receptor beta chains were read from a single sample in a study of T cell changes during pregnancy in multiple sclerosis. Sequencing used immunoSEQ multiplex PCR; TCRdb keeps in-frame clones, though not all of them. The table includes roughly 80,000 clones, 89% detected once. The material sequenced was peripheral blood, taken before pregnancy. Every receptor here comes from a female donor with multiple sclerosis, enrolled in a pregnancy study. Both conserved end residues are part of each CDR3. The D gene is left open where the match is weak. Clone size is given for some rows only: seen once, a few or many times, or a class if the clone is expanded.

clone_size,d_call,j_call,v_call,cdr3_nt,cdr3_aa
.,TRBD1,TRBJ1-5,TRBV7-2,TGTGCCAGCAGCCCAGGACCCGACAGGGGGCCGAGTCAGCCCCAGCATTTT,CASSPGPDRGPSQPQHF
.,.,TRBJ1-2,TRBV5-6,TGTGCCAGCAGCTACCAGGGGAACTATGGCTACACCTTC,CASSYQGNYGYTF
once,TRBD1,TRBJ1-2,TRBV2,TGTGCCAGCAGGGTGTGGGGACAGGCGCTATACCGCTATGGCTACACCTTC,CASRVWGQALYRYGYTF
once,.,TRBJ2-3,TRBV9,TGTGCCAGCAGCGTAGGACAGGACCTGCGCGCAGATACGCAGTATTTT,CASSVGQDLRADTQYF
few,.,TRBJ2-3,TRBV7-2,TGTGCCAGCAGTCGAGGGACTTCCCGCACAGATACGCAGTATTTT,CASSRGTSRTDTQYF
.,TRBD1,TRBJ1-2,TRBV28,TGTGCCAGCACCAGACAGGGGGCCCCATATGGCTACACCTTC,CASTRQGAPYGYTF
.,TRBD1,TRBJ2-2,TRBV7-7,TGTGCTAGCAGCCCTCGGCCGGACAGGGCTACCGGGGAGCTGTTTTTT,CASSPRPDRATGELFF
many,.,TRBJ2-7,TRBV28,TGTGCCAGCAGAGCGCTCAACTACGAGCAGTACTTC,CASRALNYEQYF
few,TRBD1,TRBJ1-1,TRBV7-9,TGTGCCAGCAGCCCACGGACAGGGCATGAAGCTTTCTTT,CASSPRTGHEAFF
.,TRBD2,TRBJ2-5,TRBV5-1,TGCGCCAGCAGCTCCGGACTAGCGGGCCGGGGGACCCAGTACTTC,CASSSGLAGRGTQYF
.,.,TRBJ1-1,TRBV30,TGTGCCGGAAACAGGGCGAAGGAAACTGAAGCTTTCTTT,CAGNRAKETEAFF
few,TRBD2,TRBJ2-1,TRBV6-5,TGTGCCAGCAGTCCGAGGGCGGGGGGGCTCGATGAGCAGTTCTTC,CASSPRAGGLDEQFF
.,.,TRBJ2-1,TRBV5-4,TGTGCCAGCAGCTTGGTCCAGAACAATGAGCAGTTCTTC,CASSLVQNNEQFF
.,.,TRBJ1-2,TRBV13,TGTGCCAGCAGCTTTTATCGGGATAACTATGGCTACACCTTC,CASSFYRDNYGYTF
.,.,TRBJ1-6,TRBV5-1,TGCGCCAGCAGCTTGGACGAGGGCAGAAGTTCACCCCTCCACTTT,CASSLDEGRSSPLHF
.,.,TRBJ1-2,TRBV21-1,TGTGCCAGCAGCAGTCGTGGAGGGCCTAACTATGGCTACACCTTC,CASSSRGGPNYGYTF
.,.,TRBJ1-2,TRBV5-6,TGTGCCAGCAGCTGGGGAGGGGGCTATGGCTACACCTTC,CASSWGGGYGYTF
few,.,TRBJ1-2,TRBV6-4,TGTGCCAGCAGTGACAAGGGGGAAGGAGGCTACACCTTC,CASSDKGEGGYTF
.,.,TRBJ2-1,TRBV7-6,TGTGCCAGCAGCCCACGACATAGGGGCCAGGACCATGAGCAGTTCTTC,CASSPRHRGQDHEQFF
few,TRBD2,TRBJ2-7,TRBV2,TGTGCCAGCATGTTAGCGGGGGGGGGAACCTACGAGCAGTACTTC,CASMLAGGGTYEQYF
.,.,TRBJ2-3,TRBV2,TGTGCCAGCAGTGGTAGGGCGGGGGCCACAGATACGCAGTATTTT,CASSGRAGATDTQYF
.,TRBD2,TRBJ2-1,TRBV4-1,TGCGCCAGCAGCCAAAGCCCGGGGGGTTCCTACAATGAGCAGTTCTTC,CASSQSPGGSYNEQFF
few,.,TRBJ1-1,TRBV18,TGTGCCAGCTCACGGCAGGGTGAAGCTTTCTTT,CASSRQGEAFF
few,TRBD1,TRBJ1-1,TRBV7-9,TGTGCCAGCCGCTTAGCGCAGGGGGGAGGTGAAGCTTTCTTT,CASRLAQGGGEAFF
.,.,TRBJ2-7,TRBV4-3,TGCGCCAGCAGCCCCCTCCACGCCGGGTCCTACGAGCAGTACTTC,CASSPLHAGSYEQYF
.,TRBD1,TRBJ1-2,TRBV7-9,TGTGCCAGCAGCTCAGGGACAGGAAACTATGGCTACACCTTC,CASSSGTGNYGYTF
.,.,TRBJ2-7,TRBV27,TGTGCCAGCAGTTTTCTAGGCCGTCTAGAGCAGTACTTC,CASSFLGRLEQYF
.,.,TRBJ2-7,TRBV9,TGTGCCAGCAGCCCGACTGGGTTCGCGGAGCAGTACTTC,CASSPTGFAEQYF
.,.,TRBJ1-5,TRBV2,TGTGCCAGCAGTCGACAGACCGATAGCAATCAGCCCCAGCATTTT,CASSRQTDSNQPQHF
.,TRBD1,TRBJ1-1,TRBV5-4,TGTGCCAGCAGCTCGGGACAGAGGAACACTGAAGCTTTCTTT,CASSSGQRNTEAFF
.,.,TRBJ1-2,TRBV4-1,TGCGCCAGCAGCCAAGGGGCCTATGGCTACACCTTC,CASSQGAYGYTF
.,TRBD2,TRBJ2-3,TRBV6-4,TGTGCCAGCAGTGACGCAGCGGGGGGGCAAGATACGCAGTATTTT,CASSDAAGGQDTQYF
.,.,TRBJ2-3,TRBV15,TGTGCCACCAGCAGAGATACTAGGAGTCGGGATACGCAGTATTTT,CATSRDTRSRDTQYF